This record covers a single T cell receptor beta chain. Per germline, CDR1 ENHRY and CDR2 SYGVKD. CDR3 size: 13 residues. Trimming removed 10 bases at V and 0 bases at J, with 11 bases between. This record comes from a study of blood T cell repertoires in COVID-19. Data came from immunoSEQ multiplex PCR; TCRdb stores just in-frame clones and leaves some out. The sample lists tens of thousands of clones, about 87% occurring once. The clonotype originates from a human donor in a cohort sampled during active COVID-19. The donor label of this sample is uncertain. J is TRBJ2-3 and V is TRBV10-3, with a tentative D call TRBD2 (5 bases). The specimen was peripheral blood. The CDR3 sequence: CATREPSTDTQYF. CDR3 sequence (DNA): TGTGCCACTAGGGAGCCCAGCACAGATACGCAGTATTTT.